These 7 T cell receptor beta chains were all obtained from the same sample, sequenced in a study of patients and donors after allogeneic stem cell transplantation. In TCRdb, the RT-PCR reads were re-called with MiXCR into one record per CDR3 protein. The sample contains about 960,000 distinct CDR3 sequences, 18% of which appear only once. Sequenced input: blood, either unsorted or a sorted T cell fraction (not recorded which). These receptors were collected from a human donor who was either an allogeneic HSCT recipient or a stem cell or donor lymphocyte infusion donor (not recorded which). It is not recorded whose cells these are; they may come from a transplant donor.

The chain is built from TRBV6-5 and TRBJ1-2, with 8 bases identical to TRBD1. With V trimmed by 4 bases and J by 2 bases, 3 bases remained unmatched. The CDR3 loop spans 14 amino acids. Germline V gene data show CDR1 as MNHEY and CDR2 as SVGAGI. The CDR3 DNA reads as TGTGCCAGCAGTTCCCGGACAGGGAACTATGGCTACACCTTC. Translating it yields CASSSRTGNYGYTF.

The chain joins TRBV20-1 to TRBJ1-2; tentatively, D is TRBD1 (5 bases). Germline CDR1 is DFQATT and CDR2 is SNEGSKA (reference sequence). The CDR3 contains 14 residues. Trimming cost V 5 bases and J 1 base, with 14 bases left between them. In nucleotides, the CDR3 is TGCAGTGCTCCAGGGTCCGGGTTTAACTATGGCTACACCTTC. Its translation is CSAPGSGFNYGYTF.

This chain connects TRBV29-1 to TRBJ2-5, with 8 bases that match TRBD2. Trimming cost V 4 bases and J 2 bases; bases outside gene matches: 12. The CDR3 contains 16 residues. Germline CDR1 reads SQVTM; CDR2 reads ANQGSEA. The DNA of the CDR3 is TGCAGCGTTGCCCCCCTGTCGGGACTAGTGCAAGAGACCCAGTACTTC. The encoded protein is CSVAPLSGLVQETQYF.

The chain carries TRBV6-2 or TRBV6-3 and TRBJ2-5; 9 bases match TRBD2. The CDR3 contains 15 residues. The germline CDR1 and CDR2 sequences are MNHEY and SVGEGT. After removal of 6 bases from V and 5 bases from J, the junction contained 10 bases not matched to a gene. CDR3 in amino acids: CASSRPGLATETQYF. The CDR3 DNA follows: TGTGCCAGCAGCCGGCCGGGACTAGCAACGGAGACCCAGTACTTC.

The rearrangement links TRBV7-2 to TRBJ2-5; TRBD1 or TRBD2 may be the D gene (5 bases each). This CDR3 contains 15 residues. Trimming took off 4 bases at V and 5 bases at J, with 17 bases between the two ends. CDR1 SGHTA and CDR2 FQGNSA come from the germline V gene. The CDR3 DNA sequence: TGTGCCAGCAGCTCGGGTGGCCTGGGGGTGGAGACCCAGTACTTC. Encoded protein: CASSSGGLGVETQYF.

This clonotype was seen only a few times. This chain joins TRBV2 and TRBJ2-1; D not certain. CDR3 size: 13 residues. V was cut by 2 bases and J by 8 bases, with 10 bases left in between. Germline V gives CDR1 SNHLY, CDR2 FYNNEI. The CDR3 protein is CASSELGYYEQFF. In DNA form, the CDR3 reads TGTGCCAGCAGTGAATTAGGGTACTATGAGCAGTTCTTC.

This clonotype was recorded a few times. The rearrangement joins TRBV6-1 to TRBJ2-1, with 10 nucleotides matching TRBD2. There are 15 residues in the CDR3. Germline values: CDR1 MNHNS, CDR2 SASEGT. V gave up 1 base and J gave up 10 bases; unmatched junction bases: 7. As DNA, the CDR3 is TGTGCCAGCAGTGAAGGGAGCGGGGGGGCTCGCGAGCAGTTCTTC. It translates to CASSEGSGGAREQFF.